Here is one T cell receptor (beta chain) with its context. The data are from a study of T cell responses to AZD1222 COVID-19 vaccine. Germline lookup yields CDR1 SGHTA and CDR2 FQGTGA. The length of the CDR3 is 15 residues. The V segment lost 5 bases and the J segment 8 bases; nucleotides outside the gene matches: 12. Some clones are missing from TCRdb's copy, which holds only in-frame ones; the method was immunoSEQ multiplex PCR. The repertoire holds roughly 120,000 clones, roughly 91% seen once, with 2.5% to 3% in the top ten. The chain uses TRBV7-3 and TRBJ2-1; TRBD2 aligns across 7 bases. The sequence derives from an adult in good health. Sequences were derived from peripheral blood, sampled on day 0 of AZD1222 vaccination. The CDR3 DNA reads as TGTGCCAGCAGCCCAGCGGGAAACGATGGCGATGAGCAGTTCTTC. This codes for CASSPAGNDGDEQFF.